A single sample is the source of the 11 T cell receptor beta chains below, sequenced in a study of T cell changes during pregnancy in multiple sclerosis. Data came from immunoSEQ multiplex PCR; TCRdb stores just in-frame clones and leaves some out. In the table there are 30,000 to 35,000 clones, around 91% of which are singletons. The input for sequencing was CD4+ T cells from peripheral blood mononuclear cells, taken in the third trimester of pregnancy. The receptors stem from a female donor in good health, enrolled as a control in a pregnancy study.

The V and J genes are TRBV4-1 and TRBJ1-6, with 9 bases that match TRBD1. This CDR3 comprises 17 residues. The ends lost 4 bases at V and 6 bases at J; junction bases unmatched: 10. Germline V gene sequence: CDR1 MGHRA, CDR2 YSYEKL. The CDR3 sequence: CASSRVLKDRGNSPLHF. CDR3 DNA sequence: TGCGCCAGCAGCCGAGTACTAAAGGACAGGGGTAATTCACCCCTCCACTTT.

V gene TRBV4-2 combines with J gene TRBJ2-1; D is possibly TRBD2 (6 bases). This CDR3 has 17 residues. Germline CDR1 is LGHNA and CDR2 is YNFKEQ. The ends were cut back, 0 bases at V and 5 bases at J, with 17 bases in the middle. The CDR3 is CASSQESWGTGDNEQFF. CDR3 in DNA: TGTGCCAGCAGCCAAGAGTCGTGGGGGACGGGGGACAATGAGCAGTTCTTC.

The chain links TRBV9 to TRBJ2-7, with 8 bases identical to TRBD2. The V segment lost 1 base and the J segment 1 base; nucleotides outside the gene matches: 4. Germline CDR1 SGDLS, CDR2 YYNGEE. CDR3 length: 15 amino acids. The CDR3 DNA reads as TGTGCCAGCAGCGTATCCGGGACTAGTTCCTACGAGCAGTACTTC. Protein sequence: CASSVSGTSSYEQYF.

CDR3 in amino acids: CASSLDGGYQETQYF. The CDR3 nucleotides are TGTGCCAGCAGCTTGGACGGGGGGTACCAAGAGACCCAGTACTTC. The chain combines TRBV11-3 with TRBJ2-5, with 7 positions matching TRBD2. CDR3 length equals 15 residues. Germline-derived CDR1 and CDR2 are SGHNT and YENEEA. Trimming at V came to 3 bases and at J to 0 bases, leaving 4 bases not matched to a gene. The full variable domain, in which reference TRBV11-3 and TRBJ2-5 provide the parts outside the CDR3, is EAGVVQSPRYKIIEKKQPVAFWCNPISGHNTLYWYLQNLGQGPELLIRYENEEAVDDSQLPKDRFSAERLKGVDSTLKIQPAELGDSAVYLCASSLDGGYQETQYFGPGTRLLVL.

This clone was observed a single time. V gene TRBV11-2 combines with J gene TRBJ2-5, with 8 bases identical to TRBD1. This CDR3 spans 15 amino acids. J gave up 4 bases and V 4 bases, and 8 bases lay outside the gene matches. Germline V lookup: CDR1 SGHAT, CDR2 FQNNGV. CDR3 sequence reads: CASSSRTGMGETQYF. Written as DNA, the CDR3 is TGTGCCAGCAGCTCCCGGACAGGGATGGGAGAGACCCAGTACTTC.

This chain uses TRBV21-1 with TRBJ2-1; TRBD2, the D gene given by the table, was not confirmed from the DNA. TRBV21-1 counts as a pseudogene. The CDR3 has 16 residues. CDR3 DNA: TGTGCCAGCAGCCCTCTGGGCGGGGGCCAGAACAATGAGCAGTTCTTC. Translating gives CASSPLGGGQNNEQFF.

The V gene is TRBV4-2, the J gene TRBJ2-2, with a possible D match to TRBD1 (6 bases). Trimming removed 0 bases from V and 5 bases from J, with 16 bases in between. This CDR3 spans 17 amino acids. The V gene's germline CDR1 is LGHNA and CDR2 YNFKEQ. The CDR3 DNA follows: TGTGCCAGCAGCCAAGATCCAGGGGAGCCGGGAACCGGGGAGCTGTTTTTT. Its translation: CASSQDPGEPGTGELFF.

This clone was counted a few times. The V gene is TRBV9, the J gene TRBJ2-2; D call uncertain. The length of the CDR3 is 17 residues. Germline CDR1 reads SGDLS; CDR2 reads YYNGEE. V was pared by 0 bases and J by 2 bases, with 14 bases between. CDR3 amino acids: CASSVASGISNTGELFF. The DNA of the CDR3 is TGTGCCAGCAGCGTAGCATCGGGTATCAGCAACACCGGGGAGCTGTTTTTT.

The count of this clone is one. The rearrangement joins TRBV4-1 to TRBJ2-1, with 9 bases matching TRBD2. CDR1 and CDR2 (germline): MGHRA, YSYEKL. This CDR3 contains 17 residues. V lost 0 bases, J lost 9 bases, and 12 bases stayed unmatched. CDR3 residues: CASSQDRNSGGLGEQFF. The CDR3 nucleotides read TGCGCCAGCAGCCAAGATCGAAATAGCGGGGGTTTGGGTGAGCAGTTCTTC.

The chain couples TRBV9 to TRBJ1-2, with a weak D call TRBD1 (5 bases). This CDR3 region has 13 residues. The V gene's germline CDR1 is SGDLS and CDR2 YYNGEE. V dropped 3 bases and J dropped 7 bases, with 13 bases sitting between them. CDR3 region: CASSASGQTGYTF. For the CDR3, the DNA is TGTGCCAGCAGCGCATCAGGGCAAACTGGCTACACCTTC.

The chain is built from TRBV2 and TRBJ2-7, with 8 bases aligning to TRBD1. The CDR3 spans 13 residues. V shed 8 bases, J shed 4 bases, and the junction held 7 bases outside the gene matches. Germline V gives CDR1 SNHLY, CDR2 FYNNEI. The CDR3 is CASGMGQDYEQYF. For the CDR3, the DNA is TGTGCCAGCGGCATGGGACAGGATTACGAGCAGTACTTC.